These T cell receptor beta chains were read from a single sample in a study of a mutant IDH1 vaccine in newly diagnosed glioma. The data were produced by immunoSEQ multiplex PCR, yet TCRdb's version contains in-frame clones alone and is incomplete. Seen here are around 26,000 clones, roughly 80% observed once, and the top ten hold about 3.8%. Their target antigens are unknown. The input for sequencing was PBMCs, taken from a glioma patient whose treatment included an IDH1 peptide vaccine. These receptors came from a man in his forties or fifties with glioma. Some clones in this sample may be carry-over from other donors' samples. CDR3s include the opening cysteine and the closing phenylalanine or tryptophan. Each record gives: clone size, V gene, D gene, J gene, CDR3 protein, CDR3 DNA. A D gene is named only where the DNA matches it firmly. Size is omitted from some rows. Given values are once, few, many or a class for expanded clones.

abundance: -; v_gene: TRBV30; d_gene: TRBD2; j_gene: TRBJ2-1; CDR3aa: CATLPGLAGNNEQFF; CDR3nt: TGTGCCACACTCCCGGGACTAGCGGGAAACAATGAGCAGTTCTTC
abundance: -; v_gene: TRBV5-1; d_gene: TRBD1; j_gene: TRBJ1-2; CDR3aa: CASSRPGQGSYGYTF; CDR3nt: TGCGCCAGCAGTCGACCGGGACAGGGTTCCTATGGCTACACCTTC
abundance: few; v_gene: TRBV5-1; d_gene: -; j_gene: TRBJ1-2; CDR3aa: CASTFDIRYGYTF; CDR3nt: TGCGCCAGCACCTTCGACATTCGCTATGGCTACACCTTC
abundance: few; v_gene: TRBV27; d_gene: -; j_gene: TRBJ2-1; CDR3aa: CASSLMGGAWGDEQFF; CDR3nt: TGTGCCAGCAGTTTAATGGGGGGGGCATGGGGGGATGAGCAGTTCTTC
abundance: -; v_gene: TRBV28; d_gene: -; j_gene: TRBJ1-1; CDR3aa: CASSPYREFYTEAFF; CDR3nt: TGTGCCAGCAGCCCCTACAGGGAGTTTTACACTGAAGCTTTCTTT
abundance: -; v_gene: TRBV4-1; d_gene: TRBD2; j_gene: TRBJ2-1; CDR3aa: CASSRQGLAGGPGNEQFF; CDR3nt: TGCGCCAGCAGCCGACAAGGACTAGCGGGGGGGCCTGGGAATGAGCAGTTCTTC
abundance: -; v_gene: TRBV7-9; d_gene: -; j_gene: TRBJ1-4; CDR3aa: CASSAPVVPESSTNEKLFF; CDR3nt: TGTGCCAGCAGCGCCCCGGTTGTGCCCGAATCCTCAACTAATGAAAAACTGTTTTTT
abundance: -; v_gene: TRBV7-9; d_gene: -; j_gene: TRBJ2-2; CDR3aa: CASSSGVNANTGELFF; CDR3nt: TGTGCCAGCAGCTCGGGGGTCAACGCGAACACCGGGGAGCTGTTTTTT
abundance: -; v_gene: TRBV5-1; d_gene: -; j_gene: TRBJ1-3; CDR3aa: CASTDSPGNTIYF; CDR3nt: TGCGCCAGCACCGACAGTCCTGGAAACACCATATATTTT
abundance: -; v_gene: TRBV9; d_gene: -; j_gene: TRBJ1-1; CDR3aa: CASNPEGVMNTEAFF; CDR3nt: TGTGCCAGCAACCCAGAGGGGGTTATGAACACTGAAGCTTTCTTT
abundance: few; v_gene: TRBV19; d_gene: TRBD1; j_gene: TRBJ1-2; CDR3aa: CATLPGQGWGYTF; CDR3nt: TGTGCCACTCTGCCGGGACAGGGCTGGGGCTACACCTTC
abundance: -; v_gene: TRBV14; d_gene: TRBD1; j_gene: TRBJ1-2; CDR3aa: CASSPPTGGPYGYTF; CDR3nt: TGTGCCAGCAGCCCGCCGACAGGGGGGCCCTATGGCTACACCTTC
abundance: -; v_gene: TRBV4-3; d_gene: -; j_gene: TRBJ2-7; CDR3aa: CASSQEGPSAGEQYF; CDR3nt: TGCGCCAGCAGCCAAGAAGGTCCCTCCGCCGGGGAGCAGTACTTC
abundance: -; v_gene: TRBV10-3; d_gene: -; j_gene: TRBJ2-7; CDR3aa: CAISETPGLAYEQYF; CDR3nt: TGTGCCATCAGTGAGACTCCCGGGCTCGCCTACGAGCAGTACTTC
abundance: -; v_gene: TRBV30; d_gene: -; j_gene: TRBJ2-3; CDR3aa: CAWTRGVGDTQYF; CDR3nt: TGTGCCTGGACCCGGGGCGTGGGAGATACGCAGTATTTT
abundance: once; v_gene: TRBV5-5; d_gene: -; j_gene: TRBJ1-5; CDR3aa: CASSRGDADYQPQHF; CDR3nt: TGTGCCAGCAGCCGAGGGGACGCAGACTATCAGCCCCAGCATTTT
abundance: -; v_gene: TRBV5-4; d_gene: -; j_gene: TRBJ2-2; CDR3aa: CASSRPMGLANTGELFF; CDR3nt: TGTGCCAGCAGCCGCCCTATGGGCCTAGCGAACACCGGGGAGCTGTTTTTT
abundance: few; v_gene: TRBV11-2; d_gene: -; j_gene: TRBJ2-6; CDR3aa: CASSPPRTGANVLTF; CDR3nt: TGTGCCAGCAGCCCCCCCCGAACTGGGGCCAACGTCCTGACTTTC
abundance: -; v_gene: TRBV29-1; d_gene: TRBD1; j_gene: TRBJ2-5; CDR3aa: CSASRTGDRETQYF; CDR3nt: TGCAGCGCCTCGCGGACAGGCGATAGGGAGACCCAGTACTTC
abundance: -; v_gene: TRBV6-4; d_gene: TRBD2; j_gene: TRBJ2-1; CDR3aa: CATSGGSSYNEQFF; CDR3nt: TGTGCCACCTCCGGGGGGAGCTCCTACAATGAGCAGTTCTTC
abundance: -; v_gene: TRBV7-8; d_gene: -; j_gene: TRBJ2-7; CDR3aa: CASSPDRRYEQYF; CDR3nt: TGTGCCAGCAGCCCGGACAGAAGATACGAGCAGTACTTC
abundance: -; v_gene: TRBV5-1; d_gene: -; j_gene: TRBJ2-1; CDR3aa: CASSTWSSYNEQFF; CDR3nt: TGCGCCAGCAGTACATGGAGCTCCTACAATGAGCAGTTCTTC
abundance: -; v_gene: TRBV7-6; d_gene: -; j_gene: TRBJ2-7; CDR3aa: CASSFGGYWYEQYF; CDR3nt: TGTGCCAGCAGCTTTGGGGGTTATTGGTACGAGCAGTACTTC
abundance: -; v_gene: TRBV2; d_gene: -; j_gene: TRBJ1-5; CDR3aa: CASSFSWGVNQPQHF; CDR3nt: TGTGCCAGCAGTTTTTCATGGGGGGTCAATCAGCCCCAGCATTTT
abundance: -; v_gene: TRBV6-1; d_gene: TRBD1; j_gene: TRBJ1-2; CDR3aa: CASRAAGGSYGYTF; CDR3nt: TGTGCCAGCAGAGCAGCAGGGGGCTCCTATGGCTACACCTTC
abundance: -; v_gene: TRBV7-6; d_gene: -; j_gene: TRBJ2-6; CDR3aa: CASRLAPSGANVLTF; CDR3nt: TGTGCCAGCAGGCTGGCCCCCTCTGGGGCCAACGTCCTGACTTTC
abundance: few; v_gene: TRBV29-1; d_gene: -; j_gene: TRBJ2-2; CDR3aa: CSVEMSGNTGELFF; CDR3nt: TGCAGCGTTGAGATGTCAGGGAACACCGGGGAGCTGTTTTTT
abundance: -; v_gene: TRBV10-3; d_gene: TRBD1; j_gene: TRBJ1-2; CDR3aa: CAITLGQGRDYGYTF; CDR3nt: TGTGCCATCACCTTAGGACAGGGGAGGGACTATGGCTACACCTTC
abundance: -; v_gene: TRBV27; d_gene: -; j_gene: TRBJ1-6; CDR3aa: CASKNQGYNSPLHF; CDR3nt: TGTGCCAGCAAGAATCAGGGCTATAATTCACCCCTCCACTTT
abundance: few; v_gene: TRBV4-3; d_gene: TRBD1; j_gene: TRBJ1-6; CDR3aa: CASSGDRGNSPLHF; CDR3nt: TGCGCCAGCAGCGGAGACAGGGGTAATTCACCCCTCCACTTT
abundance: -; v_gene: TRBV19; d_gene: -; j_gene: TRBJ2-7; CDR3aa: CASSHGRQNYEQYF; CDR3nt: TGTGCCAGTAGCCACGGGCGGCAGAACTACGAGCAGTACTTC
abundance: -; v_gene: TRBV5-1; d_gene: TRBD1; j_gene: TRBJ1-1; CDR3aa: CASSFLQGVVSGTEAFF; CDR3nt: TGCGCCAGCAGCTTTCTTCAGGGGGTTGTGAGTGGCACTGAAGCTTTCTTT
abundance: -; v_gene: TRBV5-1; d_gene: -; j_gene: TRBJ1-1; CDR3aa: CASSLGGGGVFSEAFF; CDR3nt: TGCGCCAGCAGCTTGGGGGGCGGGGGAGTCTTTTCTGAAGCTTTCTTT
abundance: once; v_gene: TRBV7-2; d_gene: -; j_gene: TRBJ2-1; CDR3aa: CASSSGTYNEQFF; CDR3nt: TGTGCCAGCAGCTCCGGGACCTACAATGAGCAGTTCTTC
abundance: -; v_gene: TRBV2; d_gene: -; j_gene: TRBJ2-5; CDR3aa: CASSERGAKETQYF; CDR3nt: TGTGCCAGCAGTGAAAGGGGGGCTAAAGAGACCCAGTACTTC
abundance: -; v_gene: TRBV4-1; d_gene: -; j_gene: TRBJ1-1; CDR3aa: CASSFRVDDTEAFF; CDR3nt: TGCGCCAGCAGCTTCAGGGTTGACGACACTGAAGCTTTCTTT
abundance: -; v_gene: TRBV5-1; d_gene: -; j_gene: TRBJ1-2; CDR3aa: CASSLVWPEANYDYTF; CDR3nt: TGCGCCAGCAGCTTGGTGTGGCCAGAAGCTAACTATGACTACACCTTC
abundance: few; v_gene: TRBV30; d_gene: -; j_gene: TRBJ2-1; CDR3aa: CASKGVASYNEQFF; CDR3nt: TGTGCCTCCAAGGGTGTAGCCTCATACAATGAGCAGTTCTTC
abundance: -; v_gene: TRBV5-5; d_gene: TRBD1; j_gene: TRBJ1-6; CDR3aa: CASTVVGQGNSPLHF; CDR3nt: TGTGCCAGCACGGTAGTGGGACAGGGGAATTCACCCCTCCACTTT
abundance: -; v_gene: TRBV7-3; d_gene: -; j_gene: TRBJ1-1; CDR3aa: CASSLDGMNTEAFF; CDR3nt: TGTGCCAGCAGCTTAGATGGGATGAACACTGAAGCTTTCTTT
abundance: -; v_gene: TRBV7-2; d_gene: -; j_gene: TRBJ2-3; CDR3aa: CASSFEGTQYF; CDR3nt: TGTGCCAGCAGCTTTGAAGGTACGCAGTATTTT
abundance: -; v_gene: TRBV2; d_gene: -; j_gene: TRBJ1-1; CDR3aa: CASSEAGGGGTEAFF; CDR3nt: TGTGCCAGCAGTGAAGCCGGCGGGGGAGGCACTGAAGCTTTCTTT
abundance: few; v_gene: TRBV13; d_gene: TRBD1; j_gene: TRBJ1-6; CDR3aa: CASSTTGGLGNSPLHF; CDR3nt: TGTGCCAGCAGCACAACAGGGGGCTTGGGGAATTCACCCCTCCACTTT
abundance: -; v_gene: TRBV5-5; d_gene: -; j_gene: TRBJ2-7; CDR3aa: CASSLATDYEQYF; CDR3nt: TGTGCCAGCAGCTTGGCAACAGATTACGAGCAGTACTTC
abundance: -; v_gene: TRBV7-2; d_gene: -; j_gene: TRBJ1-5; CDR3aa: CASSLETVSYQPQHF; CDR3nt: TGTGCCAGCAGCTTAGAGACAGTATCGTATCAGCCCCAGCATTTT
abundance: -; v_gene: TRBV9; d_gene: -; j_gene: TRBJ2-3; CDR3aa: CASSVEITTDTQYF; CDR3nt: TGTGCCAGCAGCGTAGAAATTACCACAGATACGCAGTATTTT
abundance: -; v_gene: TRBV2; d_gene: -; j_gene: TRBJ1-4; CDR3aa: CASHLGRTEKLFF; CDR3nt: TGTGCCAGTCACCTGGGGCGGACTGAAAAACTGTTTTTT
abundance: -; v_gene: TRBV6-5; d_gene: TRBD2; j_gene: TRBJ2-2; CDR3aa: CASSLAGGIPGELFF; CDR3nt: TGTGCCAGCAGTCTAGCGGGGGGTATCCCCGGGGAGCTGTTTTTT